This paragraph covers one T cell receptor (beta chain) sequence. Donors were Caucasian adults residing in Nashville, Tennessee, USA. In the CD4+ fraction, cells were divided into CD45RA+ naive and CD45RA-negative memory subsets. In germline, CDR1 is SGHNT, CDR2 YYREEE (reference sequence). With 4 bases removed from V and 4 bases from J, the gap between germline ends came to 26 bases. This CDR3 has 18 residues. The sample belongs to a study of shared clonotypes between healthy human individuals. Here immunoSEQ multiplex PCR was the method, and the copy in TCRdb shows in-frame clones only, minus some. The table has about 2.5 million clones, around 93% seen once.

This sequence originates from a man aged 18 to 30 in good health. Some clones in this sample may be carry-over from other donors' samples. The J gene is TRBJ2-5, the V gene TRBV5-4, with D possibly TRBD2 on 7 matching bases. The sequenced material came from naive CD4+ T cells from PBMCs. Subset specified: CD45RA+ positively selected. In DNA, the CDR3 is TGTGCCAGCAGCCCGCGACGGGGGGCGATCGTGGGCGGAGAGACCCAGTACTTC. This encodes CASSPRRGAIVGGETQYF.